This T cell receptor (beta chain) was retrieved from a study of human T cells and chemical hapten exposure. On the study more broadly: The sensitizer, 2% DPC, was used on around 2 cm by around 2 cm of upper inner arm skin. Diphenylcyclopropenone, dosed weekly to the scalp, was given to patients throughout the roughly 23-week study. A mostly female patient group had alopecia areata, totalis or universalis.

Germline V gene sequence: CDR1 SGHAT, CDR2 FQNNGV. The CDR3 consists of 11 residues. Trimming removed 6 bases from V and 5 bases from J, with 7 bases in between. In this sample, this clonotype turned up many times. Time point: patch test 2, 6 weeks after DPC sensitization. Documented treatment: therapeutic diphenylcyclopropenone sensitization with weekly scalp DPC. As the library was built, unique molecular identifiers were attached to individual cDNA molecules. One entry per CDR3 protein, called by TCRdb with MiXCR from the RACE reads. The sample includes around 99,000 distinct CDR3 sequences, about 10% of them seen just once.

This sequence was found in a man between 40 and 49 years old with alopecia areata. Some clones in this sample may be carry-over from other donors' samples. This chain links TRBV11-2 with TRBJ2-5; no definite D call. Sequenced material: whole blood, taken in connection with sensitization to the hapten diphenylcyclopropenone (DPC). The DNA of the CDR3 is TGTGCCAGCAGTATAGGGGAGACCCAGTACTTC. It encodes CASSIGETQYF.